This entry lists 27 T cell receptor beta chains sequenced from one sample in a study of Graves' ophthalmopathy and Graves' hyperthyroidism. The authors amplified TCR beta CDR3 regions from RNA transcripts. The first-round RT-PCR employed HTBI primers together with the Qiagen OneStep RT-PCR kit. A multiplex PCR was then performed as the second round. TCRdb re-called the multiplex PCR reads through MiXCR, storing one row per CDR3 protein. The table lists under 400,000 distinct CDR3 sequences, 15% to 20% of them singletons. Material for sequencing was peripheral blood. These receptors came from an adult man with Graves' ophthalmopathy.

In this sample, this clonotype turned up many times. V usage is TRBV12-3 or TRBV12-4 and J usage is TRBJ1-5, with a possible D match to TRBD1 (5 bases). The germline V and J ends were trimmed by 2 bases and 6 bases, with 8 bases remaining between them. The CDR3 has 13 residues. CDR3: CASSLNGGQPQHF. DNA for the CDR3: TGTGCCAGCAGTTTAAATGGGGGTCAGCCCCAGCATTTT.

The chain joins TRBV28 to TRBJ1-1; D might be TRBD1 (5 bases). CDR1 is MDHEN and CDR2 is SYDVKM in the germline V gene. This CDR3 has 15 residues. Trimming pared 3 bases from V and 3 bases from J, leaving 14 bases between. The CDR3 coding sequence is TGTGCCAGCAGTTTTTGGGGCAGGGCCGACACTGAAGCTTTCTTT. It specifies CASSFWGRADTEAFF. Variable domain in full (rest from reference TRBV28 and TRBJ1-1): DVKVTQSSRYLVKRTGEKVFLECVQDMDHENMFWYRQDPGLGLRLIYFSYDVKMKEKGDIPEGYSVSREKKERFSLILESASTNQTSMYLCASSFWGRADTEAFFGQGTRLTVV.

This clonotype was found a few times. The J gene is TRBJ1-1, the V gene TRBV19; 8 bases match TRBD1. The germline gives CDR1 LNHDA, CDR2 SQIVND (reference sequence). The CDR3 consists of 14 residues. After removal of 4 bases from V and 6 bases from J, the junction contained 7 bases not matched to a gene. The CDR3 reads CASSTTGVIAEAFF. The DNA for the CDR3 is TGTGCCAGTAGTACGACAGGGGTAATCGCTGAAGCTTTCTTT.

This clonotype was counted at least ten times. The J gene is TRBJ2-1, the V gene TRBV6-5; D remains unclear. The germline CDR1 and CDR2 sequences are MNHEY and SVGAGI. The CDR3 consists of 15 residues. V shed 0 bases and J shed 3 bases, with 9 bases lying between them. The CDR3 loop is CASSYSKAFYNEQFF. The CDR3 nucleotides are TGTGCCAGCAGTTACTCGAAGGCTTTCTACAATGAGCAGTTCTTC.

This clonotype was seen many times. V and J are TRBV11-1 and TRBJ2-2; TRBD2 matches 8 bases. This CDR3 is 17 amino acids long. V was pared by 1 base and J by 4 bases, with 8 bases of the junction left unmatched. Germline loops: CDR1 SGHAT, CDR2 FQDESV (reference sequence). CDR3 loop: CASSLGGAGAFTGELFF. The CDR3 DNA follows: TGTGCCAGCAGCTTAGGGGGAGCGGGAGCTTTCACCGGGGAGCTGTTTTTT. Filled out from reference TRBV11-1 and TRBJ2-2, the complete variable domain reads EAEVAQSPRYKITEKSQAVAFWCDPISGHATLYWYRQILGQGPELLVQFQDESVVDDSQLPKDRFSAERLKGVDSTLKIQPAELGDSAMYLCASSLGGAGAFTGELFFGEGSRLTVL.

This clonotype was seen ten or more times. The V and J genes are TRBV29-1 and TRBJ1-2, with 7 bases that match TRBD1. The CDR3 covers 12 residues. With V trimmed by 6 bases and J by 3 bases, 4 bases remained unmatched. Germline-derived CDR1 and CDR2 are SQVTM and ANQGSEA. Written as DNA, the CDR3 is TGCAGCGTCGATGGACAGGACTATGGCTACACCTTC. Its translation: CSVDGQDYGYTF. The whole variable domain, filled in from reference TRBV29-1 and TRBJ1-2, reads SAVISQKPSRDICQRGTSLTIQCQVDSQVTMMFWYRQQPGQSLTLIATANQGSEATYESGFVIDKFPISRPNLTFSTLTVSNMSPEDSSIYLCSVDGQDYGYTFGSGTRLTVV.

In this sample, this clonotype turned up many times. The CDR3 spells CASSLGGRLNSPLHF. The CDR3 DNA reads as TGTGCCAGCAGCTTAGGCGGAAGGTTAAATTCACCCCTCCACTTT. The chain carries TRBV7-2 and TRBJ1-6, with D uncertain. This CDR3 has 15 residues. Trimming took off 1 base at V and 7 bases at J, with 11 bases between the two ends. Looked up from germline, CDR1 is SGHTA and CDR2 is FQGNSA.

This clonotype was observed at least ten times. The CDR3 region is CASSWRRGDNTEAFF. The DNA of the CDR3 is TGCGCCAGCAGCTGGCGCCGAGGGGATAACACTGAAGCTTTCTTT. The J gene is TRBJ1-1, the V gene TRBV5-1, with D possibly TRBD1 on 5 matching bases. Trimming stripped 3 bases from V and 2 bases from J, with 14 bases between. Germline V gene data show CDR1 as SGHRS and CDR2 as YFSETQ. This CDR3 spans 15 amino acids.

Many counts were recorded for this clonotype. This chain links TRBV20-1 with TRBJ2-7; tentatively, D is TRBD1 (6 bases). The CDR3 is 13 residues long. V lost 3 bases, J lost 7 bases, and 16 bases lay in between. Germline CDR1 and CDR2: DFQATT and SNEGSKA (reference sequence). The CDR3 region has the DNA TGCAGTGCTAGGTTCTACGGACAGTGGGAGCAGTACTTC. Encoded protein: CSARFYGQWEQYF.

This clonotype appeared many times. The chain recombines TRBV20-1 with TRBJ1-5, with a possible D match to TRBD1 (5 bases). The CDR3 runs to 15 residues. The germline gives CDR1 DFQATT, CDR2 SNEGSKA (reference sequence). Trimming took 3 bases from V and 1 from J, leaving 13 bases between them. Here the CDR3 DNA reads TGCAGTGCTAGTGATCACAGGTTGAGCAATCAGCCCCAGCATTTT. Protein product: CSASDHRLSNQPQHF.

The rearrangement links TRBV5-1 to TRBJ1-2, with 7 bases identical to TRBD1. Germline CDR1 and CDR2: SGHRS and YFSETQ. There are 14 residues in the CDR3. The V and J ends lost 5 bases and 8 bases, in that order; junction bases with no gene match: 12. In DNA form, the CDR3 reads TGCGCCAGCAGTTTAGGGACAGCACCCCACGGCTACACCTTC. It specifies CASSLGTAPHGYTF.

This clonotype has more than one count but fewer than ten. This chain connects TRBV6-5 to TRBJ1-3, with D maybe TRBD1 (5 bases). The V end lost 0 bases, the J end lost 8 bases, and 11 bases lay between the germline ends. This CDR3 is 14 amino acids long. The germline V gene encodes CDR1 MNHEY and CDR2 SVGAGI. In nucleotides, the CDR3 is TGTGCCAGCAGTTACTCGAGGCAAGGGGACACCATATATTTT. Amino acid sequence: CASSYSRQGDTIYF.

V usage is TRBV9 and J usage is TRBJ2-5; 11 bases are a match to TRBD2. The CDR3 covers 17 residues. Germline values: CDR1 SGDLS, CDR2 YYNGEE. After removal of 3 bases from V and 7 bases from J, the junction contained 14 bases not matched to a gene. CDR3 loop: CASSARELAGAPGTQYF. CDR3 coding DNA: TGTGCCAGCAGCGCTCGCGAACTAGCGGGGGCCCCTGGGACCCAGTACTTC.

This clonotype was seen repeatedly, ten times or more. J is TRBJ1-2 and V is TRBV3-1; 7 bases agree with TRBD1. CDR1 is LGHDT and CDR2 is YNNKEL in the germline V gene (reference sequence). The V gene end was trimmed by 4 bases and the J gene end by 5 bases; junction bases not matched to a gene: 13. The CDR3 sequence is 16 residues long. Written as DNA, the CDR3 is TGTGCCAGCAGCCTGGAGGGGGCAGGGAACTTTTATGGCTACACCTTC. Translation gives CASSLEGAGNFYGYTF. Filled out from reference TRBV3-1 and TRBJ1-2, the complete variable domain reads DTAVSQTPKYLVTQMGNDKSIKCEQNLGHDTMYWYKQDSKKFLKIMFSYNNKELIINETVPNRFSPKSPDKAHLNLHINSLELGDSAVYFCASSLEGAGNFYGYTFGSGTRLTVV.

This clonotype has ten or more counts. This CDR3 reads CASSLAAGQPQHF. In DNA form, the CDR3 reads TGTGCCAGCAGTTTAGCGGCCGGTCAGCCCCAGCATTTT. This chain joins TRBV12-3 or TRBV12-4 and TRBJ1-5; no firm D call. CDR3 length equals 13 residues. The ends were cut back, 0 bases at V and 6 bases at J, with 6 bases in the middle.

The table lists this clonotype with many counts. V and J are TRBV28 and TRBJ1-2; D gene unclear. The CDR3 runs 13 residues. V dropped 7 bases and J dropped 2 bases, with 11 bases sitting between them. Germline loops: CDR1 MDHEN, CDR2 SYDVKM. This chain's CDR3 is CASNVGANYGYTF. CDR3 in DNA: TGTGCCAGCAACGTGGGCGCGAACTATGGCTACACCTTC.

This clonotype has ten or more counts. A much larger clone differs by one base, so this may be a read error. The rearrangement joins TRBV27 to TRBJ2-2; possibly TRBD1 for D (5 bases). The germline V and J ends were trimmed by 7 bases and 6 bases, with 15 bases remaining between them. This CDR3 is built from 14 residues. Germline V gene sequence: CDR1 MNHEY, CDR2 SMNVEV (reference sequence). This chain's CDR3 is CASKTRGAPGELFF. The DNA for the CDR3 is TGTGCCAGCAAGACAAGGGGCGCGCCCGGGGAGCTGTTTTTT.

The CDR3 sequence is CASSGTSGASTDTQYF. The CDR3 nucleotides read TGTGCCAGCAGTGGGACTAGCGGGGCTAGCACAGATACGCAGTATTTT. This sequence joins TRBV25-1 and TRBJ2-3; 12 nucleotides match TRBD2. The CDR3 sequence is 16 residues long. Per germline, CDR1 MGHDK and CDR2 SYGVNS. Germline trimming cut 4 bases from V and 0 bases from J; bases unmatched to any gene: 2.

The table lists this clonotype with many counts. The V call is TRBV6-1, the J call TRBJ2-5; D gene uncertain. This CDR3 comprises 14 residues. The V end lost 6 bases, the J end lost 0 bases, and 11 bases lay between the germline ends. Per germline, CDR1 MNHNS and CDR2 SASEGT. CDR3 nucleotides: TGTGCCAGCAGCAGAGACTCGTACCAAGAGACCCAGTACTTC. Translated, it gives CASSRDSYQETQYF.

This clonotype showed up many times. V is TRBV4-3 and J is TRBJ2-7; TRBD1 is a possible D gene (6 bases). From germline, CDR1 is LGHNA and CDR2 YSLEER. The CDR3 has 15 amino acids. Trimming took 1 base from V and 3 from J, leaving 13 bases between them. The CDR3 bases are TGCGCCAGCAGCCAAGGACTACAGGGCTTCTACGAGCAGTACTTC. Translation: CASSQGLQGFYEQYF.

At least ten counts were recorded for this clonotype. The V gene is TRBV30, the J gene TRBJ1-1, with no clear D. The V gene lost 2 bases and the J gene lost 11 bases, with 15 bases spanning the gap. In germline, CDR1 is GTSNPN, CDR2 SVGIG (reference sequence). This CDR3 is 12 amino acids long. Here the CDR3 reads CAWSQLGEVAFF. The CDR3 region has the DNA TGTGCCTGGAGTCAACTCGGGGAAGTGGCTTTCTTT.

This clonotype occurred many times. This chain uses TRBV4-1 with TRBJ2-5; D call uncertain. Looked up from germline, CDR1 is MGHRA and CDR2 is YSYEKL. CDR3 length equals 14 residues. V was clipped by 6 bases and J by 0 bases, with 11 bases between them. The CDR3 sequence is CASSNSIYQETQYF. The CDR3 DNA sequence: TGCGCCAGCAGTAACAGTATATACCAAGAGACCCAGTACTTC.

This clonotype appeared many times. The chain couples TRBV6-5 to TRBJ1-5; 8 positions match TRBD1. V lost 6 bases, J lost 5 bases, and 9 bases stayed unmatched. CDR3 length equals 15 residues. Germline V gene sequence: CDR1 MNHEY, CDR2 SVGAGI. This chain's CDR3 is CASRGGGTGYQPQHF. Here the CDR3 DNA reads TGTGCCAGCAGAGGGGGAGGGACAGGTTATCAGCCCCAGCATTTT.

This clonotype was recorded many times. The chain combines TRBV30 with TRBJ1-6; D remains ambiguous. The V gene lost 5 bases and the J gene lost 5 bases, with 10 bases spanning the gap. This CDR3 is 13 amino acids long. Germline CDR1 GTSNPN, CDR2 SVGIG (reference sequence). The CDR3 loop reads CAWVRDNNSPLHF. The CDR3 nucleotides read TGTGCCTGGGTCCGGGATAATAATTCACCCCTCCACTTT.

This clonotype was seen ten or more times. The chain employs TRBV2 and TRBJ1-6; D not resolved. V was trimmed by 6 bases and J by 7 bases, leaving 7 bases between them. Germline V gives CDR1 SNHLY, CDR2 FYNNEI. This CDR3 has 12 amino acids. CDR3 loop: CASRRSNSPLHF. DNA for the CDR3: TGTGCCAGCAGGAGAAGCAATTCACCCCTCCACTTT.

This clonotype was observed at least ten times. This chain links TRBV6-5 with TRBJ2-7; the D gene is possibly TRBD1 (6 bases). V shed 0 bases and J shed 5 bases, with 11 bases lying between them. Germline V lookup: CDR1 MNHEY, CDR2 SVGAGI. The CDR3 length is 14 residues. The CDR3 spells CASSYSYRANEQYF. The CDR3 DNA reads TGTGCCAGCAGTTACTCGTACAGGGCTAACGAGCAGTACTTC.

This clonotype was counted a few times. The CDR3 loop reads CASSQVRGLAGATYEQYF. In DNA, the CDR3 is TGTGCCAGCAGCCAAGTACGCGGGCTAGCGGGAGCAACGTACGAGCAGTACTTC. The rearrangement joins TRBV3-1 to TRBJ2-7, with 10 positions matching TRBD2. The ends lost 1 base at V and 4 bases at J; junction bases unmatched: 13. This CDR3 comprises 18 residues. Germline V gives CDR1 LGHDT, CDR2 YNNKEL (reference sequence).